This T cell receptor (beta chain) originates from a study of T-cell reconstitution after alpha-beta-depleted transplantation in children. Looked up from germline, CDR1 is DFQATT and CDR2 is SNEGSKA (reference sequence). This CDR3 has 15 amino acids. V trimming: 4 bases; J trimming: 7 bases; junction bases outside the gene matches: 6. A TCRbeta library incorporating unique molecular identifiers was prepared. TCRdb called the PCR reads again in MiXCR, with one record for every CDR3 protein. The repertoire holds around 600,000 distinct CDR3 sequences, with roughly a tenth as singletons. This clonotype turned up a few times.

This receptor was obtained from a human donor who donated a stem cell graft to a child with acute myeloid leukemia. The chain has TRBV20-1 and TRBJ2-1; TRBD2 matches 14 bases. Sequenced material: PBMCs from the stem cell graft donor, taken from the stem cell graft. CDR3 protein: CSANKGTSGRNEQFF. In DNA, the CDR3 is TGCAGTGCTAATAAGGGGACTAGCGGGAGAAATGAGCAGTTCTTC.